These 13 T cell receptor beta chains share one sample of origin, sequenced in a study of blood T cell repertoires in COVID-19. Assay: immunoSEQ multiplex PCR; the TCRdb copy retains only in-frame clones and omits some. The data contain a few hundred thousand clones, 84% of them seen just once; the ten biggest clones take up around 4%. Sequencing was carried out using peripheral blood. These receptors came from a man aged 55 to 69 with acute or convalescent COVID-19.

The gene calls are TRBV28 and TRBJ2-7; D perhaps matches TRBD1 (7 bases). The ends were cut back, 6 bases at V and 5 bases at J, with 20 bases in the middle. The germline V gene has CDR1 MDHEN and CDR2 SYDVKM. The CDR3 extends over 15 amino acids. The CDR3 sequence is CASRPGQAGEDEQYF. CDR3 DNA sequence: TGTGCCAGCAGACCTGGACAGGCCGGGGAGGACGAGCAGTACTTC.

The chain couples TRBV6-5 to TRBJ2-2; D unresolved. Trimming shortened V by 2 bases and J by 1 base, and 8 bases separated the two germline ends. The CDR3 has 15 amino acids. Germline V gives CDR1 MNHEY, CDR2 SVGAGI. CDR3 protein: CASSYRDRNTGELFF. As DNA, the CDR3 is TGTGCCAGCAGTTACAGAGATAGGAACACCGGGGAGCTGTTTTTT.

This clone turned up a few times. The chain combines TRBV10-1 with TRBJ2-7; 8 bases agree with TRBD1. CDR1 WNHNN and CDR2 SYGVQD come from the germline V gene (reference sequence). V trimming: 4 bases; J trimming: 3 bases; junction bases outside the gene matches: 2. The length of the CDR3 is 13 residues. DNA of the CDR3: TGCGCCAGCAGTGCTGGACAGGGCTACGAGCAGTACTTC. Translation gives CASSAGQGYEQYF.

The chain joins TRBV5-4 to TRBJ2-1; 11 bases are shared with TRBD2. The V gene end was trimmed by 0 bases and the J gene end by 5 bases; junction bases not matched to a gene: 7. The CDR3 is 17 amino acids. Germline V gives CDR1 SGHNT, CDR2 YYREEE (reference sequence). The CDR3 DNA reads TGTGCCAGCAGCTTGGATCCTAGCGGGAGGTCCCACAATGAGCAGTTCTTC. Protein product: CASSLDPSGRSHNEQFF.

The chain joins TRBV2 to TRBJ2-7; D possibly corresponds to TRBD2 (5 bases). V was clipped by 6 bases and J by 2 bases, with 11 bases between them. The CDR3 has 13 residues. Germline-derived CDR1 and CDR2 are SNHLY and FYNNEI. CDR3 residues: CASSSGYAYEQYF. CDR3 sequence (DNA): TGTGCCAGCAGCTCGGGGTACGCCTACGAGCAGTACTTC.

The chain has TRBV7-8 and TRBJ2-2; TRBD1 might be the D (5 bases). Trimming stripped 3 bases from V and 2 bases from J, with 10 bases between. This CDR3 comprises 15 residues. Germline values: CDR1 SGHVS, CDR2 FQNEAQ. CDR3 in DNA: TGTGCCAGCAGCTTCTCCAGGGCCAACACCGGGGAGCTGTTTTTT. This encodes CASSFSRANTGELFF.

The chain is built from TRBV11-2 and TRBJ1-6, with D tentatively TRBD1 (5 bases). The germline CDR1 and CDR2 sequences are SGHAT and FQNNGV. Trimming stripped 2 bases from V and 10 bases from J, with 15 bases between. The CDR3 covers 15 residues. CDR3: CASSLLARAGSPLHF. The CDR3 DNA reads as TGTGCCAGCAGCTTACTCGCCAGGGCGGGGTCACCCCTCCACTTT.

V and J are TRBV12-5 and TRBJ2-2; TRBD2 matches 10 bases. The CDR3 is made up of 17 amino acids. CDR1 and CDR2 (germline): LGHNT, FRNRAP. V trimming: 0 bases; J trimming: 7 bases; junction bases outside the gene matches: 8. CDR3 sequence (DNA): TGTGCTAGTGGTTTGGTATGGTCTAGCGGGAGTGTCGGGGAGCTGTTTTTT. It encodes CASGLVWSSGSVGELFF. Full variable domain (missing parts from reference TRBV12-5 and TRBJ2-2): DARVTQTPRHKVTEMGQEVTMRCQPILGHNTVFWYRQTMMQGLELLAYFRNRAPLDDSGMPKDRFSAEMPDATLATLKIQPSEPRDSAVYFCASGLVWSSGSVGELFFGEGSRLTVL.

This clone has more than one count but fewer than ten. Here the CDR3 DNA reads TGTGCCAGTAGAAAAGGGACAGGGGACGCAGATACGCAGTATTTT. It is translated as CASRKGTGDADTQYF. The genes are TRBV19 and TRBJ2-3; 10 bases match TRBD1. With 6 bases clipped from V and 4 bases from J, the junction kept 7 bases outside the gene matches. CDR3 length equals 15 residues. Germline CDR1 is LNHDA and CDR2 is SQIVND (reference sequence).

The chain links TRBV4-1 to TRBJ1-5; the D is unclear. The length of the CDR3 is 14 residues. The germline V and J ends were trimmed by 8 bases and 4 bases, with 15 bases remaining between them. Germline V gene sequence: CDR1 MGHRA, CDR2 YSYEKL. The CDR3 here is CASGRAATNQPQHF. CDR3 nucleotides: TGCGCCAGCGGCCGGGCAGCAACGAATCAGCCCCAGCATTTT.

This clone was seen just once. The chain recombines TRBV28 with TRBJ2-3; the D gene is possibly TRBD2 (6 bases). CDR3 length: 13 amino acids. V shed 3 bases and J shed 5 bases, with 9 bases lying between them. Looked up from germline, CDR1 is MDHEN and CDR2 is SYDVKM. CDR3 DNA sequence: TGTGCCAGCAGTTTGGCGGGATTAGATACGCAGTATTTT. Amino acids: CASSLAGLDTQYF.

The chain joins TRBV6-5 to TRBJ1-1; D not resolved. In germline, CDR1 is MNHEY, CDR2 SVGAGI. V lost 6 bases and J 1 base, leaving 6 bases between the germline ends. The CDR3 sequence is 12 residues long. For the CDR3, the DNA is TGTGCCAGCAGATTACAGAACACTGAAGCTTTCTTT. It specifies CASRLQNTEAFF.

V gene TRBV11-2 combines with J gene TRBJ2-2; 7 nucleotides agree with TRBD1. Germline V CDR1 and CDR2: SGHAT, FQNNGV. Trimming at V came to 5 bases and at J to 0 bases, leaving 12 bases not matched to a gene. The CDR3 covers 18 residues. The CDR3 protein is CASSASDRSVPNTGELFF. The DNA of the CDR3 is TGTGCCAGCAGCGCGTCGGACAGGAGCGTTCCGAACACCGGGGAGCTGTTTTTT.